Listed below are T cell receptor beta chains from one sample, sequenced in a study of cytomegalovirus exposure and HLA in healthy donors. The repertoire was sequenced with immunoSEQ multiplex PCR; TCRdb's copy has only in-frame clones and lacks some. The data show 200,000 to 250,000 clones, with approximately 82% seen just once and 0.55% to 0.7% held by the top ten. The sample consisted of PBMCs. These receptors all come from a woman aged 40-49 years in good health and CMV-seronegative. The CDR3 runs from the conserved cysteine through the conserved F or W. D genes are given only for firm matches. For some rows the clone size is stated as once, few or many, or as a class when expanded; others skip it.

J gene,clone size,D gene,V gene,CDR3 protein,CDR3 DNA
TRBJ2-3,-,TRBD2,TRBV30,CAWSPGLAGARDTQYF,TGTGCCTGGAGCCCGGGACTAGCGGGGGCCAGGGATACGCAGTATTTT
TRBJ2-7,-,-,TRBV4-2,CASSRRVEGTYEQYF,TGTGCCAGCAGCCGAAGGGTGGAGGGAACCTACGAGCAGTACTTC
TRBJ2-2,-,-,TRBV10-3,CAISRPPASGITGELFF,TGTGCCATCAGTCGCCCCCCCGCCTCGGGTATCACCGGGGAGCTGTTTTTT
TRBJ1-2,-,-,TRBV6-5,CASSYLGSGDYGYTF,TGTGCCAGCAGCTACCTGGGGTCGGGGGACTATGGCTACACCTTC
TRBJ1-5,once,-,TRBV11-3,CASSLVHRQFHSNQPQHF,TGTGCCAGCAGCTTAGTTCATCGACAGTTTCATAGCAATCAGCCCCAGCATTTT
TRBJ1-5,-,-,TRBV7-9,CSSSFTGQPQHF,TGTTCCAGCAGCTTCACGGGTCAGCCCCAGCATTTT
TRBJ2-7,-,TRBD2,TRBV29-1,CSVEERTGGRYEQYF,TGCAGCGTTGAAGAGAGGACGGGGGGGCGGTACGAGCAGTACTTC
TRBJ1-5,few,-,TRBV4-3,CASSQEPLRENQPQHF,TGCGCCAGCAGCCAAGAGCCCCTTCGCGAAAATCAGCCCCAGCATTTT
TRBJ2-5,-,-,TRBV19,CASSTNQETQYF,TGTGCCAGTAGTACTAATCAAGAGACCCAGTACTTC
TRBJ1-4,-,-,TRBV2,CASKIQANEKLFF,TGTGCCAGCAAAATACAGGCTAATGAAAAACTGTTTTTT
TRBJ1-6,-,TRBD1,TRBV7-2,CASTYGQGASPLHF,TGTGCCAGCACCTATGGACAGGGAGCTTCACCCCTCCACTTT
TRBJ2-1,few,TRBD2,TRBV7-3,CASGGLAGGEQFF,TGTGCCAGCGGGGGACTAGCGGGGGGGGAGCAGTTCTTC
TRBJ2-5,-,TRBD1,TRBV19,CASSTRDREETQYF,TGTGCCAGTAGTACCCGTGACAGGGAAGAGACCCAGTACTTC
TRBJ2-2,once,TRBD1,TRBV7-9,CASTERGTGNTGELFF,TGTGCCAGCACCGAGCGCGGGACAGGAAACACCGGGGAGCTGTTTTTT
TRBJ2-7,-,TRBD1,TRBV4-3,CASSLRQGYEQYF,TGCGCCAGCAGCCTCCGACAGGGTTACGAGCAGTACTTC
TRBJ2-7,few,-,TRBV11-2,CASSLEGGLVYEQYF,TGTGCCAGCAGCTTAGAAGGAGGTCTAGTCTACGAGCAGTACTTC
TRBJ2-1,-,TRBD2,TRBV7-9,CASSLIGTNLNEQFF,TGTGCCAGCAGCTTAATCGGGACTAACCTCAATGAGCAGTTCTTC
TRBJ2-7,-,TRBD1,TRBV5-1,CASSDDRGPYEQYF,TGCGCCAGCAGCGACGACAGGGGGCCCTACGAGCAGTACTTC
TRBJ2-5,-,-,TRBV5-4,CASSSPGELKETQYF,TGTGCCAGCAGCTCCCCCGGTGAACTAAAAGAGACCCAGTACTTC
TRBJ1-1,-,TRBD1,TRBV9,CASSVIGGGTEAFF,TGTGCCAGCAGCGTAATAGGGGGCGGCACTGAAGCTTTCTTT